The clone carrying this T cell receptor beta chain was counted ten times or more. Its target is not known. Libraries of TCR beta came from iRepertoire HTBI primers plus Arm-PCR of CDR3 regions. TCRdb reprocessed the multiplex PCR reads with MiXCR, giving one entry per CDR3 protein. The data hold a few hundred thousand distinct CDR3 sequences, with roughly 23% observed a single time. Time point meaning: persistent/refractory GD, antithyroid drugs over 5 years with positive TRAb. The authors made the TCR library using RNA they extracted from PBMCs. Graves' disease diagnosis followed American Thyroid Association guidelines. CDR1 is SNHLY, CDR2 FYNNEI, per germline. The CDR3 totals 14 residues. Trimming took off 4 bases at V and 4 bases at J, with 11 bases between the two ends. The sample belongs to a study of regulatory T cells in long-lasting Graves disease. Across the whole study: To qualify as persistent, Graves' disease required over 5 years of antithyroid drugs with positive TSH receptor antibodies.

Overall study results and limits: Persistent disease preferred TRBV28, TRBJ1-2 and TRBJ2-5. Small numbers of samples may have cut accuracy.

The chain employs TRBV2 and TRBJ2-4; possibly TRBD1 or TRBD2 for D (5 bases each). The sequence was obtained from a woman in her thirties or forties with Graves disease. Sequencing used peripheral blood mononuclear cells (PBMCs), obtained when the disease was refractory, from a patient treated with antithyroid drugs. Here the CDR3 DNA reads TGTGCCAGCAGTGGAGGGGATGGAAAAAACATTCAGTACTTC. This codes for CASSGGDGKNIQYF.